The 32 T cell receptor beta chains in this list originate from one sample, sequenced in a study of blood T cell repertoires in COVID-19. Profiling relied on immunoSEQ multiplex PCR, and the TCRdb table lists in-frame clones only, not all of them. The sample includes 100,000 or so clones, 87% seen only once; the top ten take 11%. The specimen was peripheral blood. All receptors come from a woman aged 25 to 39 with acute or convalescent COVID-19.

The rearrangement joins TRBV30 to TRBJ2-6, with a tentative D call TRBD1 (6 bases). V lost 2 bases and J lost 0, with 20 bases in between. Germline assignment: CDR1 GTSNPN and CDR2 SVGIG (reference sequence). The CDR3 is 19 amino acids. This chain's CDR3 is CAWSSFEGDLFSGANVLTF. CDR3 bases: TGTGCCTGGAGTTCTTTTGAGGGGGACCTCTTCTCTGGGGCCAACGTCCTGACTTTC.

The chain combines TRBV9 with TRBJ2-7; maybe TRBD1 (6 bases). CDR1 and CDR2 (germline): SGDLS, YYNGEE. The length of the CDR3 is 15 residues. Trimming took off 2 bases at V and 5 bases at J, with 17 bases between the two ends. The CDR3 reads CASSVSWTALHEQYF. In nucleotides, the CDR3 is TGTGCCAGCAGCGTTTCGTGGACAGCCCTTCACGAGCAGTACTTC.

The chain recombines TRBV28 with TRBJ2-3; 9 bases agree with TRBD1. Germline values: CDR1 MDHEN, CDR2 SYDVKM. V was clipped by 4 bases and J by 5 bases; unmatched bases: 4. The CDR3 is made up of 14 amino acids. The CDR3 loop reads CASSSWTGVDTQYF. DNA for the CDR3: TGTGCCAGCAGTTCCTGGACAGGGGTAGATACGCAGTATTTT.

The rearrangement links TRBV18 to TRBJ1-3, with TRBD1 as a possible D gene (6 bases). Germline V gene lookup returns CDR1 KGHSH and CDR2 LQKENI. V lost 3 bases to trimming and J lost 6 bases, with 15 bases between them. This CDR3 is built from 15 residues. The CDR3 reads CASSPNRARENTIYF. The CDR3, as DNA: TGTGCCAGCTCACCTAACAGGGCTCGGGAAAACACCATATATTTT.

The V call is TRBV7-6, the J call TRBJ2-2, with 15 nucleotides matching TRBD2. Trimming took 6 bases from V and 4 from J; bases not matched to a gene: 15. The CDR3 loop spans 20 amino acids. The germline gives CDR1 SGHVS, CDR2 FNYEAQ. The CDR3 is CASSYSSGLAGGPATGELFF. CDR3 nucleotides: TGTGCCAGCAGTTACTCCTCGGGACTAGCGGGGGGCCCGGCCACCGGGGAGCTGTTTTTT.

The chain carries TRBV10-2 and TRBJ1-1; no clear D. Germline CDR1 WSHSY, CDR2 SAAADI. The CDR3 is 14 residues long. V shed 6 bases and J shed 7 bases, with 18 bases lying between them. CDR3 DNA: TGCGCCAGCAGCAAGCCCTCCGCCGGAGGTGAAGCTTTCTTT. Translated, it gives CASSKPSAGGEAFF.

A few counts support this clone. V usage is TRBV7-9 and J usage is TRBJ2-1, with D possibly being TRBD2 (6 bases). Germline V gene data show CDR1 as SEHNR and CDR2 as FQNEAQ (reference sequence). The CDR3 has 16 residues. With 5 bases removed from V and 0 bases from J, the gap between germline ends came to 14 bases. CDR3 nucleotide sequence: TGTGCCAGCAGCCCTAGGGCGGGGAGCTCCTACAATGAGCAGTTCTTC. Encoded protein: CASSPRAGSSYNEQFF.

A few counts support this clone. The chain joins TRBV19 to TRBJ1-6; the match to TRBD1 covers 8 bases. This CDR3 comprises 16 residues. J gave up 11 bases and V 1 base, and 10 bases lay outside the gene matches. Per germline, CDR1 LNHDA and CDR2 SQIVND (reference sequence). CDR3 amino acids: CASSIGGQGRRTPLHF. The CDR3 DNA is TGTGCCAGTAGTATAGGAGGACAGGGTCGGAGGACACCCCTCCACTTT.

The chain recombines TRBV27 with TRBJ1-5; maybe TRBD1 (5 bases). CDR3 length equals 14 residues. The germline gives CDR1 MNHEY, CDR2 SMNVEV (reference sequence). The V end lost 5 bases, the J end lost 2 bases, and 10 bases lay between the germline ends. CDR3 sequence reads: CASSITGGNQPQHF. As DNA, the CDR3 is TGTGCCAGCAGTATAACAGGCGGCAATCAGCCCCAGCATTTT.

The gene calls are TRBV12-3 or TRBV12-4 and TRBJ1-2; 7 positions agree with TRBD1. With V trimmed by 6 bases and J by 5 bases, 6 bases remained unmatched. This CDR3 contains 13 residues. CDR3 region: CASSTGELYGYTF. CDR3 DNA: TGTGCCAGCAGCACAGGGGAATTATATGGCTACACCTTC.

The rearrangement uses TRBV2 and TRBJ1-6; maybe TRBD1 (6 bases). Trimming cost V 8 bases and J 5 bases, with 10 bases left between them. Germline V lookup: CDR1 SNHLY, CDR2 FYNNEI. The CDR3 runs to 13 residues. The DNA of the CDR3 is TGTGCCAGCTCGGGGGGCCATAATTCACCCCTCCACTTT. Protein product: CASSGGHNSPLHF.

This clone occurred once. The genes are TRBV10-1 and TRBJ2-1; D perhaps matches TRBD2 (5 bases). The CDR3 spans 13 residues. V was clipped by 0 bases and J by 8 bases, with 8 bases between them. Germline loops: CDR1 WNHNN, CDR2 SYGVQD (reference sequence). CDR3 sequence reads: CASSESTRDEQFF. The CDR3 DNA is TGCGCCAGCAGTGAGTCTACTAGAGATGAGCAGTTCTTC.

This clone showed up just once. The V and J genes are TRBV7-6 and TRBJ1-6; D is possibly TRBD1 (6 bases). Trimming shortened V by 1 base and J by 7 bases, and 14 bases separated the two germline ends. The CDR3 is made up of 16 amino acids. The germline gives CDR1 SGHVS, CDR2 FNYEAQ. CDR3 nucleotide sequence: TGTGCCAGCAGCTTAGAGGCGAGGACAGTAAATTCACCCCTCCACTTT. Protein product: CASSLEARTVNSPLHF.

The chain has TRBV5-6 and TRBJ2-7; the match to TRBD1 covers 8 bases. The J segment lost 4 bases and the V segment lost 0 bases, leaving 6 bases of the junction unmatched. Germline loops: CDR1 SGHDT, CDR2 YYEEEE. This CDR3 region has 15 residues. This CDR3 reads CASSLGTGFMYEQYF. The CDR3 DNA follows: TGTGCCAGCAGCTTGGGGACAGGGTTCATGTACGAGCAGTACTTC.

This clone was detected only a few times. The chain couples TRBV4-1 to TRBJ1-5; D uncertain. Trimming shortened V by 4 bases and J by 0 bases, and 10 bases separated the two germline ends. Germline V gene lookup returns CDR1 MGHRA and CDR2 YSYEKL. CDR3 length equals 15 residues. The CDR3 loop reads CASSRTEHSNQPQHF. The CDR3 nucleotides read TGCGCCAGCAGCCGTACAGAACATAGCAATCAGCCCCAGCATTTT.

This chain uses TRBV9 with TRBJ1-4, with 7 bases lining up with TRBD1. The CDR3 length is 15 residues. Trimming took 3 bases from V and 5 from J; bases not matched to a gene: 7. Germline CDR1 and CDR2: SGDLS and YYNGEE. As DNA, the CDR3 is TGTGCCAGCAGCGCCAGACAGGGAACGAATGAAAAACTGTTTTTT. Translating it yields CASSARQGTNEKLFF.

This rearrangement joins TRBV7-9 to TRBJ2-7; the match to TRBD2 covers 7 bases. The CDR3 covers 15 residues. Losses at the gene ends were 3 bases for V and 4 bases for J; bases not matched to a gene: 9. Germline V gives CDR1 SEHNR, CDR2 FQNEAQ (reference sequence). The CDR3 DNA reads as TGTGCCAGCAGCTTGGTGACTAGCCCGGATTACGAGCAGTACTTC. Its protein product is CASSLVTSPDYEQYF. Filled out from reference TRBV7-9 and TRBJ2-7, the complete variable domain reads DTGVSQNPRHKITKRGQNVTFRCDPISEHNRLYWYRQTLGQGPEFLTYFQNEAQLEKSRLLSDRFSAERPKGSFSTLEIQRTEQGDSAMYLCASSLVTSPDYEQYFGPGTRLTVT.

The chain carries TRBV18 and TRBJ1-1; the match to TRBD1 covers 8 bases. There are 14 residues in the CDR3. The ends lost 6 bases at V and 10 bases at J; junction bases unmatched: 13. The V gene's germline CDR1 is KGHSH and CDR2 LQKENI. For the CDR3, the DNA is TGTGCCAGCTCCCCGGGACAGGCGACGTATGGAGCTTTCTTT. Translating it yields CASSPGQATYGAFF.

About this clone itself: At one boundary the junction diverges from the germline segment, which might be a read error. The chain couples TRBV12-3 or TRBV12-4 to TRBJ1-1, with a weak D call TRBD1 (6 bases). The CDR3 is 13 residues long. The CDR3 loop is CASTLQGNTEAFF. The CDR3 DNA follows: TGTGCCAGCACTTTACAGGGGAACACTGAAGCTTTCTTT.

CDR3 sequence (DNA): TGTGCCAGCAGCTTAGGCCGACAGTACTATGGCTACACCTTC. It encodes CASSLGRQYYGYTF. The chain joins TRBV7-2 to TRBJ1-2; D is possibly TRBD1 (5 bases). The germline V and J ends were trimmed by 1 base and 3 bases, with 9 bases remaining between them. Germline V gene sequence: CDR1 SGHTA, CDR2 FQGNSA. This CDR3 region has 14 residues.

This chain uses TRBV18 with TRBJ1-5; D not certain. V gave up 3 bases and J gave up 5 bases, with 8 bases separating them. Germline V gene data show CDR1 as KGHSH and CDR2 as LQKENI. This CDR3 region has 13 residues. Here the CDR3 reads CASSPNPDQPQHF. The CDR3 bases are TGTGCCAGCTCACCCAACCCGGATCAGCCCCAGCATTTT.

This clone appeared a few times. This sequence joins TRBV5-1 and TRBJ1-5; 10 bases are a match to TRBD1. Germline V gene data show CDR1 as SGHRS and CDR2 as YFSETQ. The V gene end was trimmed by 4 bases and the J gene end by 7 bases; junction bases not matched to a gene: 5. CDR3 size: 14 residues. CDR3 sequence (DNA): TGCGCCAGCAGCCCGACAGGGGGCTGGCAGCCCCAGCATTTT. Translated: CASSPTGGWQPQHF. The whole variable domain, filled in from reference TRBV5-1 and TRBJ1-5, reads KAGVTQTPRYLIKTRGQQVTLSCSPISGHRSVSWYQQTPGQGLQFLFEYFSETQRNKGNFPGRFSGRQFSNSRSEMNVSTLELGDSALYLCASSPTGGWQPQHFGDGTRLSIL.

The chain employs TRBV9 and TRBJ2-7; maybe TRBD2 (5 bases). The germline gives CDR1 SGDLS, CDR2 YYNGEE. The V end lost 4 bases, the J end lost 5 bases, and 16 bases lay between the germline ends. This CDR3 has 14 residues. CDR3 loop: CASSRESWADEQYF. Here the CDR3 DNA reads TGTGCCAGCAGCCGGGAATCCTGGGCGGACGAGCAGTACTTC. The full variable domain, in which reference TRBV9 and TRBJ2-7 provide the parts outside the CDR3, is DSGVTQTPKHLITATGQRVTLRCSPRSGDLSVYWYQQSLDQGLQFLIQYYNGEERAKGNILERFSAQQFPDLHSELNLSSLELGDSALYFCASSRESWADEQYFGPGTRLTVT.

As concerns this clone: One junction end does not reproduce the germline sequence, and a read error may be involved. DNA for the CDR3: TGCAGCGCCGCAAGACAGGGGAGAGGATATGACTACACCTTC. Its protein is CSAARQGRGYDYTF. The chain is built from TRBV29-1 and TRBJ1-2, with TRBD1 matching over 8 bases. Germline V lookup: CDR1 SQVTM, CDR2 ANQGSEA. CDR3 length: 14 amino acids.

The CDR3 sequence is CATQAHSTGEGYGYTF. The CDR3 DNA follows: TGTGCCACCCAGGCGCATTCAACCGGGGAAGGCTATGGCTACACCTTC. The chain uses TRBV10-3 and TRBJ1-2, with D unresolved. Germline CDR1 and CDR2: ENHRY and SYGVKD. This CDR3 spans 16 amino acids. The germline V and J ends were trimmed by 10 bases and 4 bases, with 25 bases remaining between them.

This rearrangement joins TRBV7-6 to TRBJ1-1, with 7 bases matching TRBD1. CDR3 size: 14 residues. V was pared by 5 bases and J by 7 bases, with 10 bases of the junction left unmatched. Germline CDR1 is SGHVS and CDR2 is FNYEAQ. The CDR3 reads CASSRQGEPFEAFF. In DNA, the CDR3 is TGTGCCAGCAGCCGTCAGGGGGAACCGTTTGAAGCTTTCTTT.

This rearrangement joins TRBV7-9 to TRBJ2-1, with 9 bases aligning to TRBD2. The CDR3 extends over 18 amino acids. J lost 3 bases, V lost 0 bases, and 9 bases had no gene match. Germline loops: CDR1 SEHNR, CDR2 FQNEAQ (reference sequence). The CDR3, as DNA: TGTGCCAGCAGCTTAGCAGCGGGGGGACTCGCGGGCTACAATGAGCAGTTCTTC. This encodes CASSLAAGGLAGYNEQFF.

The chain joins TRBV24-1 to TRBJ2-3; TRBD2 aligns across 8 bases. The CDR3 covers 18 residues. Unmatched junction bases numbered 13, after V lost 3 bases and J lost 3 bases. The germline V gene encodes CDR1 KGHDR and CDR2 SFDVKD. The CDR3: CATSDRVAGTPATDTQYF. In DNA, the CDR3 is TGTGCCACCAGTGATAGGGTAGCGGGGACCCCTGCGACAGATACGCAGTATTTT.

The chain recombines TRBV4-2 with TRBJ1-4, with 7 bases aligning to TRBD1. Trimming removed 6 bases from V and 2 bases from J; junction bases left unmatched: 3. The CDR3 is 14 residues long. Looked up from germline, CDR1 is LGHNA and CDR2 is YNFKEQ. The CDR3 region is CASSPGGTNEKLFF. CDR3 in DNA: TGTGCCAGCAGTCCAGGGGGGACTAATGAAAAACTGTTTTTT.

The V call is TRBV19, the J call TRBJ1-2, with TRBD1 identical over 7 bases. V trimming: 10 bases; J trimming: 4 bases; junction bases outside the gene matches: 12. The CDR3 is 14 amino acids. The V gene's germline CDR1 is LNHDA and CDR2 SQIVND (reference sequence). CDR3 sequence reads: CATAGQGVGYGYTF. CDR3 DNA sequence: TGTGCCACCGCCGGGCAGGGGGTTGGCTATGGCTACACCTTC.

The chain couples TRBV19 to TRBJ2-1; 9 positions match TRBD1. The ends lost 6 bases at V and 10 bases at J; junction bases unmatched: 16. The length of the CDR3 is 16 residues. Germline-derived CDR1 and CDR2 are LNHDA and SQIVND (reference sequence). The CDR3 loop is CASSLPSTGGSAEQFF. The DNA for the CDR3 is TGTGCCAGTAGCCTTCCCTCGACAGGGGGGTCAGCCGAGCAGTTCTTC.

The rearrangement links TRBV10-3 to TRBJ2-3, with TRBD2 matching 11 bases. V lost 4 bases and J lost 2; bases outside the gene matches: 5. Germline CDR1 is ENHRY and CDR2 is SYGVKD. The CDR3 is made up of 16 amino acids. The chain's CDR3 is CAISVGTSGFTDTQYF. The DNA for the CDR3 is TGTGCCATCAGTGTCGGGACTAGCGGCTTCACAGATACGCAGTATTTT.